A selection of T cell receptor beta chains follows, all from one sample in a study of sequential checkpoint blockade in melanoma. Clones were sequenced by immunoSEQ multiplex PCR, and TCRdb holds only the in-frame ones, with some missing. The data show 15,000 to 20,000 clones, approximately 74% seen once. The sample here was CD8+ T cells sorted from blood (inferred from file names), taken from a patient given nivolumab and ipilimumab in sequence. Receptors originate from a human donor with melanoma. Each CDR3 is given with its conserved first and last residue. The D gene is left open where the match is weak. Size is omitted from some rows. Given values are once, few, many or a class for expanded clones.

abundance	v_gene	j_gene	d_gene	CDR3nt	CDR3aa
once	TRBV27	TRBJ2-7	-	TGTGCCAGCAGTTTAGGAGGGCCCAGCACCTACGAGCAGTACTTC	CASSLGGPSTYEQYF
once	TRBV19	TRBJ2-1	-	TGTGCCAGTAGTATTAGTCTGTACAATGAGCAGTTCTTC	CASSISLYNEQFF
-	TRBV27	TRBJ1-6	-	TGTGCCAGCAGTTTTACGGGGTCGGCCTATAATTCACCCCTCCACTTT	CASSFTGSAYNSPLHF
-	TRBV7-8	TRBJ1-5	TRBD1	TGTGCCAGCAGCCCCGCCGCCGGGACAGGGATCGTAGGGCAGCCCCAGCATTTT	CASSPAAGTGIVGQPQHF
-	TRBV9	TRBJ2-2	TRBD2	TGTGCCAGCATGGGGGGGGAAAACACCGGGGAGCTGTTTTTT	CASMGGENTGELFF
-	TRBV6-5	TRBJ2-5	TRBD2	TGTGCCAGCAGGGGTAGCGGGGGGGGTTTGGAGACCCAGTACTTC	CASRGSGGGLETQYF
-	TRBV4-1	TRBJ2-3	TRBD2	TGTGCCAGCAGCCAAGGACTAGCGGGGGGACCAGATACGCAGTATTTT	CASSQGLAGGPDTQYF
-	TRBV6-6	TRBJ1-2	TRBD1	TGTGCCAGCAGTTACGGACAGGGCGGCGGCTACACCTTC	CASSYGQGGGYTF
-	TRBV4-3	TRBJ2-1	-	TGCGCCAGCAGCCAAGATCGGGACTCCTACAATGAGCAGTTCTTC	CASSQDRDSYNEQFF
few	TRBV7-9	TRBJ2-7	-	TGTGCCAGCAGCTTAGTGGGAGGAGCCTACGAGCAGTACTTC	CASSLVGGAYEQYF
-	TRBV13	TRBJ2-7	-	TGTGCCAGCACGATTGCGGACTCCTACGAGCAGTACTTC	CASTIADSYEQYF
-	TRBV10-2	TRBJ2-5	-	TGCGCCAGCTGCAGGGGTGAAGTCGTAGAGACCCAGTACTTC	CASCRGEVVETQYF
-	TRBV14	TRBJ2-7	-	TGTGCCAGCAGCCAAGCCAGAAACTCCTACGAGCAGTACTTC	CASSQARNSYEQYF
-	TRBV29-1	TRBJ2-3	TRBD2	TGCAGTGTTACAAATTTACCGGGACTAGCTGTGGATACGCAGTATTTT	CSVTNLPGLAVDTQYF
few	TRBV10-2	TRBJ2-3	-	TGCGCCAGCAGTGGAGGAACGGGAACGGATACGCAGTATTTT	CASSGGTGTDTQYF
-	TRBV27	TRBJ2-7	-	TGTGCCAGCAGGCCTAGTTCCGGGACACACTACGAGCAGTACTTC	CASRPSSGTHYEQYF
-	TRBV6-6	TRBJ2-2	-	TGTGCCGGCAGAATAGCGAACACCGGGGAGCTGTTTTTT	CAGRIANTGELFF
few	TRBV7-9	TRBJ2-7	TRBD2	TGTGCCAGCAGTACCACCAGCGGGGGAGGATCCTACGAGCAGTACTTC	CASSTTSGGGSYEQYF
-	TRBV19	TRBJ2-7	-	TGTGCCAGTAGTATAGTCTCGGGAATCGAGCAGTACTTC	CASSIVSGIEQYF
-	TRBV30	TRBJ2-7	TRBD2	TGTGCCTGGACTGAATCCGGACTAGCGGGATACGAGCAGTACTTC	CAWTESGLAGYEQYF
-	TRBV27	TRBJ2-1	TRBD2	TGTGCCAGCACCGCCAAGAGCGGGAGGGCGAATGAGCAGTTCTTC	CASTAKSGRANEQFF
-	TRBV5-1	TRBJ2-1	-	TGCGCCAGCAGGCCCCTTGGCGGGGGCGGCGACAATGAGCAGTTCTTC	CASRPLGGGGDNEQFF
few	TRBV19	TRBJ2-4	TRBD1	TGTGCCAGTAGTATTGGGACAGGGGAACAGTACTTC	CASSIGTGEQYF
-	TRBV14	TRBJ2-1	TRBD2	TGTGCCAGCAGCCAAGATCCAGGAGCGGGAGTGTCGTACAATGAGCAGTTCTTC	CASSQDPGAGVSYNEQFF
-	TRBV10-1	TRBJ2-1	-	TGCGCCAGCGCCCTAGCGCAGGAGCAGTTCTTC	CASALAQEQFF
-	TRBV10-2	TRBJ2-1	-	TGCGCCAGCAGTGGAGACAATGAGCAGTTCTTC	CASSGDNEQFF
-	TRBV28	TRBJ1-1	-	TGTGCCAGCAGGCCATATTACAGGGAATGGAACACTGAAGCTTTCTTT	CASRPYYREWNTEAFF
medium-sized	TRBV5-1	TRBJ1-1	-	TGCGCCAGCAGCTTGGGAAGACGACAGAAGAACACTGAAGCTTTCTTT	CASSLGRRQKNTEAFF
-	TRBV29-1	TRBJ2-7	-	TGCAGCGTTGAAGAGGAGTACGAGCAGTACTTC	CSVEEEYEQYF
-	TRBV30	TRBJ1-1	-	TGTGCCTGGAGTGTGGCCTCCACTGAAGCTTTCTTT	CAWSVASTEAFF
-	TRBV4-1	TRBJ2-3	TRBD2	TGCGCCAGCAGCCGACTAGCCGGAGATACGCAGTATTTT	CASSRLAGDTQYF
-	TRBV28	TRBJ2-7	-	TGTGCCAGCAGTTTAGGTCTGGGGGGCTACGAGCAGTACTTC	CASSLGLGGYEQYF
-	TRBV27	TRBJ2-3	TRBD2	TGTGCCAGCAGTGTACTAGCGGGGGCAGATACGCAGTATTTT	CASSVLAGADTQYF
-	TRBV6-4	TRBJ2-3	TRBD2	TGTGCCAGCAGTGTTGGGACTAGCGCAGATACGCAGTATTTT	CASSVGTSADTQYF
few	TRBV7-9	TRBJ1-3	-	TGTGCCAGCACCACCGATAGCTCTGGAAACACCATATATTTT	CASTTDSSGNTIYF
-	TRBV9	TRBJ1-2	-	TGTGCCAGCAGAGAGGACAGTAAGGGCTACACCTTC	CASREDSKGYTF
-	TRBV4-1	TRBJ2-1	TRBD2	TGCGCCAGCAGCCAAGAGGGACTAGCGGGCGAGCAGTTCTTC	CASSQEGLAGEQFF
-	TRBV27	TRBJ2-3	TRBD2	TGTGCCAGCAGTGCCTTAGCGGGGGATAGTACAGATACGCAGTATTTT	CASSALAGDSTDTQYF
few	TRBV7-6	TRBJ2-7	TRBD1	TGTGCCAGCAGCTTGCCGGGACAGGGGGGTGAGCAGTACTTC	CASSLPGQGGEQYF
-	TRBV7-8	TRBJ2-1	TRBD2	TGTGCCAGCAGCTGGGGACTAGCGAACTACAATGAGCAGTTCTTC	CASSWGLANYNEQFF
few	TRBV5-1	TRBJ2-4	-	TGCGCCAGCACCTCCGACTTGTCCAAAAACATTCAGTACTTC	CASTSDLSKNIQYF
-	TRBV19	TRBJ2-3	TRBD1	TGTGCCAGTAGTATCTTACAGGGGGACACAGATACGCAGTATTTT	CASSILQGDTDTQYF
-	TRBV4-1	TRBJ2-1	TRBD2	TGCGCCAGCAGCCAAGTCGGCGGGAGTAGGAATGAGCAGTTCTTC	CASSQVGGSRNEQFF
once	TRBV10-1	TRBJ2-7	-	TGCGCCAGCAGTGAGACAGGTTCCTACGAGCAGTACTTC	CASSETGSYEQYF
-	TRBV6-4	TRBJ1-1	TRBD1	TGTGCCAGCAGTCCCGGGACAGAAGACACTGAAGCTTTCTTT	CASSPGTEDTEAFF